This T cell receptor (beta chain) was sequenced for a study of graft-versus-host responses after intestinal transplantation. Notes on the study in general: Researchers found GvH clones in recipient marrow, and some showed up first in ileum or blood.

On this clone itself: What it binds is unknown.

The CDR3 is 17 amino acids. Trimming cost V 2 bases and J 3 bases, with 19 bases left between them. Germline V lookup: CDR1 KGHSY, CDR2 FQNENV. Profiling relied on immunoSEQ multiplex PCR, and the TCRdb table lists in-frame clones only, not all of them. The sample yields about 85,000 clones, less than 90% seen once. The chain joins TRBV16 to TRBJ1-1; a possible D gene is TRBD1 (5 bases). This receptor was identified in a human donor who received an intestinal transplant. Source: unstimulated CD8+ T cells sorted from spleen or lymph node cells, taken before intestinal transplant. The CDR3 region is CASSQHSRDLGDTEAFF. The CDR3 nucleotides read TGTGCCAGCAGCCAACATTCGAGGGATTTAGGGGACACTGAAGCTTTCTTT.